The rows below give T cell receptor beta chains drawn from one sample of a study of blood T cell repertoires in COVID-19. Assay: immunoSEQ multiplex PCR; the TCRdb copy retains only in-frame clones and omits some. The sample lists fewer than 300,000 clones; roughly 90% were seen once. Sequencing used PBMCs or T cells enriched from blood (not recorded which). These TCRs come from a woman younger than 45 who had recovered from COVID-19. Both conserved end residues are part of each CDR3. The order of the fields is V gene, J gene, clone size, D gene, CDR3 DNA, CDR3 protein. A D gene is named only where the DNA matches it firmly. Clone size is stated in some rows and not others, as once, few, many or a class when expanded.

v_gene: TRBV7-9; j_gene: TRBJ2-5; abundance: -; d_gene: -; CDR3nt: TGTGCCAGCAGCTTAGTAGCGGTCCAAGAGACCCAGTACTTC; CDR3aa: CASSLVAVQETQYF
v_gene: TRBV10-3; j_gene: TRBJ2-1; abundance: -; d_gene: -; CDR3nt: TGTGCCATCAGTGAGTCAGAGGATTACAATGAGCAGTTCTTC; CDR3aa: CAISESEDYNEQFF
v_gene: TRBV7-2; j_gene: TRBJ2-3; abundance: -; d_gene: TRBD2; CDR3nt: TGTGCCAGCAGCTTAAAGGCCCTAGCGGGAGGACGCACAGATACGCAGTATTTT; CDR3aa: CASSLKALAGGRTDTQYF
v_gene: TRBV6-1; j_gene: TRBJ2-3; abundance: -; d_gene: TRBD2; CDR3nt: TGTGCCAGCAGTGAAGCGGCGGGAGCGATAGATACGCAGTATTTT; CDR3aa: CASSEAAGAIDTQYF
v_gene: TRBV3-1/TRBV3-2; j_gene: TRBJ1-2; abundance: once; d_gene: -; CDR3nt: TGTGCCAGCAGCCAAGGACAGGCTGGCTACACCTTC; CDR3aa: CASSQGQAGYTF
v_gene: TRBV7-3; j_gene: TRBJ2-2; abundance: -; d_gene: TRBD1; CDR3nt: TGTGCCAGCGCGGGACAGGGCACCGGGGAGCTGTTTTTT; CDR3aa: CASAGQGTGELFF
v_gene: TRBV28; j_gene: TRBJ1-5; abundance: -; d_gene: -; CDR3nt: TGTGCCAGCAGTCGCGTCCGGACAGTTAGCAATCAGCCCCAGCATTTT; CDR3aa: CASSRVRTVSNQPQHF
v_gene: TRBV13; j_gene: TRBJ1-1; abundance: -; d_gene: -; CDR3nt: TGTGCCAGCAGCTTGAGGCAGGAGGGGACGAACACTGAAGCTTTCTTT; CDR3aa: CASSLRQEGTNTEAFF
v_gene: TRBV6-6; j_gene: TRBJ2-7; abundance: -; d_gene: TRBD2; CDR3nt: TGTGCCAGCAGACCCGGGACTAGCGTATGGGAGCAGTACTTC; CDR3aa: CASRPGTSVWEQYF
v_gene: TRBV28; j_gene: TRBJ2-5; abundance: -; d_gene: TRBD1; CDR3nt: TGTGCCAGCAGTTCCTACAGGGGGCTCGAGACCCAGTACTTC; CDR3aa: CASSSYRGLETQYF
v_gene: TRBV10-2; j_gene: TRBJ2-1; abundance: -; d_gene: TRBD2; CDR3nt: TGCGCCAGCACGGGGACTAGCGGGAGGGCCAGGGATGAGCAGTTCTTC; CDR3aa: CASTGTSGRARDEQFF
v_gene: TRBV20-1; j_gene: TRBJ2-7; abundance: -; d_gene: TRBD2; CDR3nt: TGCAGTGCTAGTGGGAGCGGGGCCTACGAGCAGTACTTC; CDR3aa: CSASGSGAYEQYF
v_gene: TRBV7-2; j_gene: TRBJ2-5; abundance: -; d_gene: TRBD1; CDR3nt: TGTGCCAGCAGTTTTCGGACAGGCGTTCAAGAGACCCAGTACTTC; CDR3aa: CASSFRTGVQETQYF
v_gene: TRBV12-3/TRBV12-4; j_gene: TRBJ2-1; abundance: -; d_gene: -; CDR3nt: TGTGCCACAGGGAACTACAATGAGCAGTTCTTC; CDR3aa: CATGNYNEQFF
v_gene: TRBV4-2; j_gene: TRBJ2-5; abundance: -; d_gene: TRBD2; CDR3nt: TGTGCCAGCAGCCCGAGTAGCGGGACTTCGGAAGAGACCCAGTACTTC; CDR3aa: CASSPSSGTSEETQYF
v_gene: TRBV6-1; j_gene: TRBJ2-5; abundance: -; d_gene: -; CDR3nt: TGTGCCAGCAGTCCAGGGATCCAAGAGACCCAGTACTTC; CDR3aa: CASSPGIQETQYF